The rows below give T cell receptor beta chains drawn from one sample of a study of blood T cell repertoires in COVID-19. Using immunoSEQ multiplex PCR, the repertoire was profiled, and TCRdb retains in-frame clones only, with some absent. This table holds 20,000 to 30,000 clones, around 94% found once. The source material was peripheral blood. The receptors originated from a human donor in a cohort sampled during active COVID-19. Both conserved end residues are part of each CDR3. A D gene is named only where the DNA matches it firmly. Some rows mark clone size as missing; the rest say once, few, many or name a class of expanded clone.

d_call,j_call,clone_size,v_call,cdr3_aa,cdr3_nt
NA,TRBJ2-7,NA,TRBV28,CASTPGLRSSYEQYF,TGTGCCAGCACTCCCGGACTTCGAAGCTCCTACGAGCAGTACTTC
NA,TRBJ2-7,NA,TRBV28,CASSLRAYEQYF,TGTGCCAGCAGTTTGAGGGCCTACGAGCAGTACTTC
TRBD1,TRBJ1-2,NA,TRBV19,CASSLIPGQGDYGYTF,TGTGCCAGTAGTCTAATCCCGGGACAGGGAGACTATGGCTACACCTTC
TRBD1,TRBJ2-1,NA,TRBV24-1,CATSDFSRGSNNEQFF,TGTGCCACCAGTGATTTTAGCAGGGGGTCGAACAATGAGCAGTTCTTC
TRBD2,TRBJ2-1,NA,TRBV7-9,CASTWGGGGYNEQFF,TGTGCCAGCACCTGGGGGGGTGGCGGGTACAATGAGCAGTTCTTC
TRBD1,TRBJ2-7,few,TRBV2,CASSEGGTGEREQYF,TGTGCCAGCAGTGAAGGGGGGACAGGGGAGAGGGAGCAGTACTTC
TRBD1,TRBJ2-7,NA,TRBV10-3,CAISESNRGSYEQYF,TGTGCCATCAGTGAGTCGAACAGGGGGTCCTACGAGCAGTACTTC
NA,TRBJ1-4,NA,TRBV4-1,CASSPGTRDEKLFF,TGCGCCAGCAGCCCCGGGACACGCGATGAAAAACTGTTTTTT
TRBD1,TRBJ1-1,once,TRBV30,CAWRRTGENTEAFF,TGTGCCTGGAGAAGGACAGGGGAGAACACTGAAGCTTTCTTT
TRBD2,TRBJ2-6,NA,TRBV14,CASSPPRGGAGANVLTF,TGTGCCAGCAGCCCTCCTAGGGGAGGGGCTGGGGCCAACGTCCTGACTTTC
NA,TRBJ1-5,NA,TRBV5-5,CASSLLGQGTFQGQPQHF,TGTGCCAGCAGCTTGTTGGGCCAGGGAACCTTCCAAGGTCAGCCCCAGCATTTT
NA,TRBJ2-7,NA,TRBV12-3/TRBV12-4,CASSPTNIHEQYF,TGTGCCAGCAGTCCGACAAACATCCACGAGCAGTACTTC
TRBD2,TRBJ2-3,NA,TRBV5-4,CASTPNRGGRADTQYF,TGTGCCAGCACTCCCAACCGGGGGGGTCGGGCAGATACGCAGTATTTT
TRBD1,TRBJ2-1,NA,TRBV7-6,CASSSVGQGTLNEQFF,TGTGCCAGCAGCTCCGTGGGACAGGGCACCCTCAATGAGCAGTTCTTC
NA,TRBJ1-1,NA,TRBV11-3,CASSLAANQAFF,TGTGCCAGCAGCTTAGCTGCGAATCAAGCTTTCTTT
TRBD1,TRBJ2-1,once,TRBV7-6,CASSLTGTGDNEQFF,TGTGCCAGCAGCTTAACCGGGACAGGTGACAATGAGCAGTTCTTC
NA,TRBJ2-7,once,TRBV4-3,CASSQEWGPYEQYF,TGCGCCAGCAGCCAAGAGTGGGGGCCCTACGAGCAGTACTTC
NA,TRBJ1-5,NA,TRBV6-5,CASSYLRNQPQHF,TGTGCCAGCAGTTACCTGCGGAATCAGCCCCAGCATTTT
NA,TRBJ2-5,NA,TRBV28,CASSLSRGGGGQETQYF,TGTGCCAGCAGTTTATCACGGGGAGGCGGAGGGCAAGAGACCCAGTACTTC
TRBD1,TRBJ1-1,NA,TRBV9,CASSTPGQDAFF,TGTGCCAGCAGTACCCCGGGACAGGATGCTTTCTTT
NA,TRBJ1-4,NA,TRBV6-6,CASTPDRTNEKPLF,TGTGCCAGCACCCCGGACAGAACTAATGAAAAACCCCTTTTT
NA,TRBJ1-4,NA,TRBV18,CASSPGQPPEKLFF,TGTGCCAGCTCACCTGGACAGCCTCCTGAAAAACTGTTTTTT
NA,TRBJ1-1,NA,TRBV12-5,CASGLSTEAFF,TGTGCTAGTGGACTTTCGACTGAAGCTTTCTTT
TRBD1,TRBJ1-2,NA,TRBV7-6,CASSLAPGQGHYGYTF,TGTGCCAGCAGCTTAGCCCCGGGACAGGGCCACTATGGCTACACCTTC
TRBD2,TRBJ2-6,NA,TRBV7-7,CASSPVGGAGANVLTF,TGTGCCAGCAGCCCCGTGGGGGGGGCTGGGGCCAACGTCCTGACTTTC
NA,TRBJ1-5,NA,TRBV11-3,CASSLTGNQPQHF,TGTGCCAGCAGCTTAACGGGGAATCAGCCCCAGCATTTT
TRBD2,TRBJ2-7,NA,TRBV3-1/TRBV3-2,CASSHGTSGYEQYF,TGTGCCAGCAGTCATGGGACTAGCGGTTACGAGCAGTACTTC
TRBD2,TRBJ2-5,NA,TRBV3-1/TRBV3-2,CASSQDLGTSGKGGTQYF,TGTGCCAGCAGCCAAGATTTAGGGACTAGCGGCAAGGGGGGGACCCAGTACTTC
TRBD2,TRBJ2-7,NA,TRBV9,CASSVDGSGAEQYF,TGTGCCAGCAGCGTAGATGGGAGCGGGGCTGAGCAGTACTTC
TRBD1,TRBJ2-2,NA,TRBV27,CASSSGQGGTGELFF,TGTGCCAGCAGTTCAGGACAGGGCGGCACCGGGGAGCTGTTTTTT